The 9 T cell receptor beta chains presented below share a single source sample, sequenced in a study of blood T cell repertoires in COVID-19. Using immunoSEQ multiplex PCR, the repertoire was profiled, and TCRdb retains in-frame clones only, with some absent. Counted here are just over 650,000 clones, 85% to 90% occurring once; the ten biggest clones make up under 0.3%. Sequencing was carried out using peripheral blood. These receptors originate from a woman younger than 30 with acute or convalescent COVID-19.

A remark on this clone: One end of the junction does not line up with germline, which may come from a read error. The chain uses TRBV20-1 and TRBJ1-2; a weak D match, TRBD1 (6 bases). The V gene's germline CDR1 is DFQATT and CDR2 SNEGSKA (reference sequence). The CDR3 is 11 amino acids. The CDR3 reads CSGTGHYDYTF. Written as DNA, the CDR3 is TGCAGCGGGACGGGACACTATGACTACACCTTC.

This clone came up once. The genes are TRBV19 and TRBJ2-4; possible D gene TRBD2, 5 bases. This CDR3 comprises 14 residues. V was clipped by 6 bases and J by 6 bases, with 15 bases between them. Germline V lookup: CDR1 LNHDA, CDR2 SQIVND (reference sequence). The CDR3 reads CASRLVPAGNIQYF. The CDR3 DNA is TGTGCCAGTAGATTAGTGCCTGCGGGAAACATTCAGTACTTC.

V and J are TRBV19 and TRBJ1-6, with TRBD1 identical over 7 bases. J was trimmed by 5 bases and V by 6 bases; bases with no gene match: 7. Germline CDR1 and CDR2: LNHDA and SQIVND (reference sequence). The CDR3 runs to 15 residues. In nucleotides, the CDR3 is TGTGCCAGTAGAAACCGCGACAGGGATAATTCACCCCTCCACTTT. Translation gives CASRNRDRDNSPLHF. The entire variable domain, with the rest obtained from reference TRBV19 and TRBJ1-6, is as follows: DGGITQSPKYLFRKEGQNVTLSCEQNLNHDAMYWYRQDPGQGLRLIYYSQIVNDFQKGDIAEGYSVSREKKESFPLTVTSAQKNPTAFYLCASRNRDRDNSPLHFGNGTRLTVT.

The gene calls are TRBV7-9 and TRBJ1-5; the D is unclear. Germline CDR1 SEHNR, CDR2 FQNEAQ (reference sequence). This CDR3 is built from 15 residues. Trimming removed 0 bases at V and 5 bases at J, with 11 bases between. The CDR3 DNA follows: TGTGCCAGCAGCTTAGCCGGCAGGCACGATCAGCCCCAGCATTTT. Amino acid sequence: CASSLAGRHDQPQHF.

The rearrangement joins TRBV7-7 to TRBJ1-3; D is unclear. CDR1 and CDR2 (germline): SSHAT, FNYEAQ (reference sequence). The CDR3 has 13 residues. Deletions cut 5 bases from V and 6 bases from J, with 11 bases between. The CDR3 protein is CASSQQGENTIYF. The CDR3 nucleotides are TGTGCCAGCAGCCAACAAGGAGAAAACACCATATATTTT.

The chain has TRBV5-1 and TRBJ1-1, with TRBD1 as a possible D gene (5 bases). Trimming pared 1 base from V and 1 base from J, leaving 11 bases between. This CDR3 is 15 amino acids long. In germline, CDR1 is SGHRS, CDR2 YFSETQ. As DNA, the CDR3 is TGCGCCAGCAGCTTGTCTACAGGACAGAACACTGAAGCTTTCTTT. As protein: CASSLSTGQNTEAFF. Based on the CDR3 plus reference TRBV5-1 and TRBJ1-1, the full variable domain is KAGVTQTPRYLIKTRGQQVTLSCSPISGHRSVSWYQQTPGQGLQFLFEYFSETQRNKGNFPGRFSGRQFSNSRSEMNVSTLELGDSALYLCASSLSTGQNTEAFFGQGTRLTVV.

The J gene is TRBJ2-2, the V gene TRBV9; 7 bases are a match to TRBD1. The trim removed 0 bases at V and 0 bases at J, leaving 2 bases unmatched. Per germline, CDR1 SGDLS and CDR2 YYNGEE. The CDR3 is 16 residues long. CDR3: CASSVAGQTNTGELFF. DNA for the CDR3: TGTGCCAGCAGCGTAGCGGGACAGACGAACACCGGGGAGCTGTTTTTT.

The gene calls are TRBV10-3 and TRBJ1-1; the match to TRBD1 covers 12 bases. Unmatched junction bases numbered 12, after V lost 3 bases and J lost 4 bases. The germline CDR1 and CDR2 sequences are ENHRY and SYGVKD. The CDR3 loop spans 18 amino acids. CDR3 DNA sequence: TGTGCCATCAGTGATTACGTCCCGGGACAGGGGGCGGGCACTGAAGCTTTCTTT. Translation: CAISDYVPGQGAGTEAFF.

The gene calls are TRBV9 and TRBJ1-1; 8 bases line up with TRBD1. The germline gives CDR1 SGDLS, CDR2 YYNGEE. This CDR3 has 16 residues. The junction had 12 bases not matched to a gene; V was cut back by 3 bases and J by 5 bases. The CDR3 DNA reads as TGTGCCAGCAGCGCGTCCTTGGACAGGGAGGATACTGAAGCTTTCTTT. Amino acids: CASSASLDREDTEAFF.